Listed below are T cell receptor beta chains from one sample, sequenced in a study of blood T cell repertoires in COVID-19. The protocol was immunoSEQ multiplex PCR, while the TCRdb copy is restricted to in-frame clones and leaves out a portion. Of about 90,000 clones in the sample, approximately 86% were seen once. The sequencing input was peripheral blood. The receptor set was obtained from an older man with acute or convalescent COVID-19. The CDR3 runs from the conserved cysteine through the conserved F or W. D genes are given only for firm matches. Where a row states a size, it is once, few, many or the class of an expanded clone; other rows omit it.

D gene | J gene | V gene | clone size | CDR3 protein | CDR3 DNA
- | TRBJ2-3 | TRBV5-6 | - | CASSLAAGSTDTQYF | TGTGCCAGCAGCTTGGCCGCCGGTAGCACAGATACGCAGTATTTT
- | TRBJ2-7 | TRBV25-1 | - | CASRSQSQVGYEQYF | TGTGCCAGCAGAAGCCAAAGCCAGGTCGGTTACGAGCAGTACTTC
TRBD2 | TRBJ2-7 | TRBV5-1 | once | CASSLAPGLAGNEQYF | TGCGCCAGCAGCTTGGCCCCGGGACTAGCGGGAAACGAGCAGTACTTC
TRBD2 | TRBJ2-7 | TRBV6-5 | few | CASSYGLAGIYEQYF | TGTGCCAGCAGTTATGGACTAGCGGGGATCTACGAGCAGTACTTC
TRBD2 | TRBJ2-7 | TRBV7-2 | - | CASSPGGGGRSHEQYF | TGTGCCAGCAGCCCTGGGGGGGGCGGGAGGTCCCACGAGCAGTACTTC
TRBD2 | TRBJ2-3 | TRBV7-2 | - | CASSLTILAGGSSTDTQYF | TGTGCCAGCAGCTTAACGATCCTAGCGGGAGGGTCTAGCACAGATACGCAGTATTTT
TRBD2 | TRBJ2-5 | TRBV30 | - | CAWSETSGRETQYF | TGTGCCTGGAGTGAGACTAGCGGGAGAGAGACCCAGTACTTC
TRBD2 | TRBJ2-1 | TRBV5-1 | - | CASSSNPSGRSYNEQFF | TGCGCCAGCAGCTCTAACCCTAGCGGGAGGTCCTACAATGAGCAGTTCTTC
- | TRBJ2-2 | TRBV3-1/TRBV3-2 | - | CASSQMSGLNTGELFF | TGTGCCAGCAGCCAGATGAGCGGACTAAACACCGGGGAGCTGTTTTTT
TRBD2 | TRBJ2-7 | TRBV5-6 | - | CASSLGLADYYEQYF | TGTGCCAGCAGCTTAGGACTAGCGGACTATTACGAGCAGTACTTC
TRBD1 | TRBJ1-2 | TRBV6-6 | - | CASSSPDRSNYGYTF | TGTGCCAGCAGTTCCCCGGACAGGTCCAACTATGGCTACACCTTC
TRBD2 | TRBJ2-1 | TRBV5-1 | - | CASSLAGRGVTNNEQFF | TGCGCCAGCAGCTTGGCCGGGAGGGGGGTTACCAACAATGAGCAGTTCTTC
TRBD2 | TRBJ2-3 | TRBV7-3 | - | CASSPVAGGTDTQYF | TGTGCCAGCAGCCCCGTAGCGGGAGGCACAGATACGCAGTATTTT
TRBD2 | TRBJ2-1 | TRBV11-3 | - | CASSLVSGGYNEQFF | TGTGCCAGCAGCTTAGTTTCGGGAGGGTACAATGAGCAGTTCTTC
- | TRBJ1-1 | TRBV20-1 | - | CSAREGGGAFF | TGCAGTGCCAGGGAAGGGGGGGGAGCTTTCTTT
- | TRBJ1-2 | TRBV5-4 | few | CASSLASGAPGYTF | TGTGCCAGCAGCTTGGCCTCAGGGGCCCCTGGCTACACCTTC
- | TRBJ2-2 | TRBV28 | - | CASSPPRFTGELFF | TGTGCCAGCAGCCCACCGCGATTCACCGGGGAGCTGTTTTTT
- | TRBJ1-3 | TRBV4-3 | many | CASSQGAPRDITGNTIYF | TGCGCCAGCAGCCAAGGCGCTCCTAGGGACATAACTGGAAACACCATATATTTT
- | TRBJ1-3 | TRBV5-1 | - | CASSPAGGAGNTIYF | TGCGCCAGCAGTCCGGCCGGAGGGGCTGGAAACACCATATATTTT
TRBD1 | TRBJ2-1 | TRBV9 | - | CASSVGGTGSSEQFF | TGTGCCAGCAGCGTAGGAGGGACAGGGTCGAGTGAGCAGTTCTTC
- | TRBJ1-2 | TRBV2 | - | CASSPSGTAGYGYTF | TGTGCCAGCAGCCCCAGCGGGACGGCGGGCTATGGCTACACCTTC
TRBD2 | TRBJ2-1 | TRBV11-3 | - | CASSLGLAPHEQFF | TGTGCCAGCAGCTTAGGACTAGCCCCACATGAGCAGTTCTTC
- | TRBJ1-4 | TRBV27 | - | CASSFSRVNEKLFF | TGTGCCAGCAGTTTTTCCAGGGTTAATGAAAAACTGTTTTTT
- | TRBJ2-7 | TRBV4-2 | - | CASSQDIGTTYEQYF | TGTGCCAGCAGCCAAGATATCGGGACAACCTACGAGCAGTACTTC
TRBD1 | TRBJ2-7 | TRBV6-5 | - | CASRPPGQGHEQYF | TGTGCCAGCAGGCCTCCGGGACAGGGTCACGAGCAGTACTTC
- | TRBJ2-6 | TRBV7-6 | - | CASSLTQSGANVLTF | TGTGCCAGCAGCTTAACACAGTCTGGGGCCAACGTCCTGACTTTC
- | TRBJ2-7 | TRBV6-2/TRBV6-3 | - | CASSSAAEEQYF | TGTGCCAGCAGTTCGGCGGCGGAGGAGCAGTACTTC
TRBD1 | TRBJ1-2 | TRBV28 | - | CASVGQPSGYTF | TGTGCCAGCGTGGGACAGCCCTCGGGCTACACCTTC
- | TRBJ1-6 | TRBV30 | - | CAWTRTFSNSPLHF | TGTGCCTGGACCCGGACATTTTCAAATTCACCCCTCCACTTT
- | TRBJ2-7 | TRBV4-3 | - | CASSQEFRVTYEQYF | TGCGCCAGCAGCCAAGAATTCAGGGTGACCTACGAGCAGTACTTC
TRBD1 | TRBJ1-5 | TRBV6-2/TRBV6-3 | once | CASSQTGGRNQPQHF | TGTGCCAGCAGCCAGACAGGGGGCAGGAATCAGCCCCAGCATTTT
- | TRBJ1-5 | TRBV19 | - | CASRASTVQPQHF | TGTGCCAGTAGAGCGTCGACGGTTCAGCCCCAGCATTTT
TRBD1 | TRBJ1-1 | TRBV2 | - | CASSGQGVTEAFF | TGTGCCAGCAGTGGACAGGGGGTCACTGAAGCTTTCTTT
- | TRBJ1-2 | TRBV6-2/TRBV6-3 | few | CASSLQQGLGYGYTF | TGTGCCAGCAGTTTACAACAGGGTTTGGGCTATGGCTACACCTTC